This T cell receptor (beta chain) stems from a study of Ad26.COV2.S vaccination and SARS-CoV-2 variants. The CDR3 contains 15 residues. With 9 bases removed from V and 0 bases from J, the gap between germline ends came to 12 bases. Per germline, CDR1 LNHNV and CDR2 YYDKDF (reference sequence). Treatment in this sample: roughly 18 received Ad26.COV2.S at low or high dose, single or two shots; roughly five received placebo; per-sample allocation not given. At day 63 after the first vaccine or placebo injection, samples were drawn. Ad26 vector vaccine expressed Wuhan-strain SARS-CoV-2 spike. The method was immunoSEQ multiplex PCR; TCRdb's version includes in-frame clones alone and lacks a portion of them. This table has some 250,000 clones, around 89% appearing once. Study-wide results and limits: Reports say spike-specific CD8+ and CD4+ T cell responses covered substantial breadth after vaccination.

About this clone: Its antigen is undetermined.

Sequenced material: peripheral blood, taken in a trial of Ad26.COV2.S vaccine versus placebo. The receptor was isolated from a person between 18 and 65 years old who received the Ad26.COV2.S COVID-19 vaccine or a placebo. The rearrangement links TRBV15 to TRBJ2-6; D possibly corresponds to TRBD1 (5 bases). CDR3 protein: CATGNRGSGANVLTF. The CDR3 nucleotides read TGTGCCACTGGGAATAGGGGCTCTGGGGCCAACGTCCTGACTTTC.